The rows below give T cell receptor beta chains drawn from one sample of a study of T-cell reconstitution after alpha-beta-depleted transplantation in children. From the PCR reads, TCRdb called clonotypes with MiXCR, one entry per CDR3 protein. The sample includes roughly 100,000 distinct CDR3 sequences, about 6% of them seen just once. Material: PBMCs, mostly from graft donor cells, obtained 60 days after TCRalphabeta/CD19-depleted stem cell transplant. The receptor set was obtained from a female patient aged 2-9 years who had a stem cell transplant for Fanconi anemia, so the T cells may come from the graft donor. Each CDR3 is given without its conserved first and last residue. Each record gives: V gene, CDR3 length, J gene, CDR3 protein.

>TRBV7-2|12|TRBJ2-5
ASSLVTGQETQY
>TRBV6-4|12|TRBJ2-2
ASSAQTVTGELF
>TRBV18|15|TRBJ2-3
ASSPLAGGPSTDTQY
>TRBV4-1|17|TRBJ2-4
ASSPLAGGGLLAKNIQY
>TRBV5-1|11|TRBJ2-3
ASSLVTIDTQY
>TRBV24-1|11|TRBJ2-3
ATRGSSTDTQY
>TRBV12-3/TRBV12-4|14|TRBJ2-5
ASSSLSGRAVETQY
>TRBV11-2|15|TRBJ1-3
ASSLFSGVGSGNTIY
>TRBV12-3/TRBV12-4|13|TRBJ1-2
ASSSNREIVYGYT
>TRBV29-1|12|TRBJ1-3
SVEVGGIGNTIY
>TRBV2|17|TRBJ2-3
ASRDRGRLAGISTDTQY
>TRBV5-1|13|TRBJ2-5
ASSLEAGGPQTQY
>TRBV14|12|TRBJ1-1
ASSQVWGNTEAF
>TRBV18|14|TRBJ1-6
ASSPTGSSYNSPLH
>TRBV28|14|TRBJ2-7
ASRPPGALSSYEQY
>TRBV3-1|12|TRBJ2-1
ASSLLGVHNEQF
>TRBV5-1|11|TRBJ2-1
ASSFDSNNEQF
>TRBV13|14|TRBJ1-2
ASFGTGGKANYGYT
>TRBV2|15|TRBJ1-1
ASSEGGAQWVDTEAF
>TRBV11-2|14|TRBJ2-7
ASRQTSTSEGYEQY
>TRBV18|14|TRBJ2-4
ASSLQTIFAKNIQY
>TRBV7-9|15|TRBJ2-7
ASSQPYRGLTVYEQY
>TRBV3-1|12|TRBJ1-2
ASSQDLDLYGYT
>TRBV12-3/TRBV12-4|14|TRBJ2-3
ASRALAGGRTDTQY
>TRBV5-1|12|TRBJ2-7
ASTWTGSSYEQY
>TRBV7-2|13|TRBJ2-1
ASSFYLGLVNEQF
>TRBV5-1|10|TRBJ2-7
ASSSGLGEQY
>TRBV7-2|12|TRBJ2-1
ASSFWRGNNEQF
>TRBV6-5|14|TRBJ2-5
ASSYSTSGGMETQY
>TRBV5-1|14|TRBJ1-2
ASSLQAGAFDYGYT
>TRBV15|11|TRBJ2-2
ATSSQGAGELF
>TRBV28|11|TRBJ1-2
ASSFRGAFGYT
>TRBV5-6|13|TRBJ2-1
ASSRLAGGSSEQF
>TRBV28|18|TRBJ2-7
ASSLWRWGGEALESYEQY